The clone carrying this T cell receptor (beta chain) was observed a handful of times. PCR involved 60 Vbeta and 13 Jbeta primers. The repertoire was sequenced with immunoSEQ multiplex PCR; TCRdb's copy has only in-frame clones and lacks some. Of 100,000 to 150,000 clones listed, over 9.5% are singletons. The donors, nominally healthy at sampling, likely had unrecorded immune exposures. These data originate in a study of cytomegalovirus exposure and HLA in healthy donors. The sequencing sample was made of PBMCs. The sequence was obtained from a young woman in good health and CMV-seropositive.

As DNA, the CDR3 is TGCAGTGCTAGATTCTCAGATACGCAGTATTTT. It yields the protein CSARFSDTQYF. The chain joins TRBV20-1 to TRBJ2-3; D gene uncertain. The V gene lost 2 bases and the J gene lost 4 bases, with 4 bases spanning the gap. The V gene's germline CDR1 is DFQATT and CDR2 SNEGSKA (reference sequence). The CDR3 is 11 residues long.